The present entry profiles one TCR beta chain with its context. This record comes from a study of T cells in Graves' hyperthyroidism and ophthalmopathy. CDR1 and CDR2 from the germline V gene are MNHEY and SVGEGT. Germline trimming cut 1 base from V and 3 bases from J; bases unmatched to any gene: 10. There are 18 residues in the CDR3. What was amplified from RNA transcripts were TCR beta CDR3 regions. The HTBI primer set was used in a first-round RT-PCR of the TCR CDR3. TCRdb re-derived calls from the multiplex PCR reads in MiXCR, one entry per CDR3 protein. Here the sample spans 500,000 to 550,000 distinct CDR3 sequences, about 20% being singletons.

The chain couples TRBV6-2 or TRBV6-3 to TRBJ1-5, with 9 bases matching TRBD1. The specimen sequenced was blood. The clonotype was recovered from a man aged 35 to 55 with Graves' ophthalmopathy. CDR3 nucleotides: TGTGCCAGCAGTTACTTATCGGCGGGACAGGGCTTCAATCAGCCCCAGCATTTT. Protein: CASSYLSAGQGFNQPQHF.